Following are 18 T cell receptor beta chains from one sample sequenced in a study of neurological immune-mediated disorders. TCRdb re-called the 5' RACE reads through MiXCR, storing one row per CDR3 protein. The sample has about 55,000 distinct CDR3 sequences; less than 4.5% are singletons. Sequenced input: PBMCs. These receptors were obtained from a man aged 25-45 years with multiple sclerosis.

This clonotype appeared a few times. This rearrangement joins TRBV28 to TRBJ2-3; 8 bases agree with TRBD2. The CDR3 totals 17 residues. The ends lost 7 bases at V and 1 base at J; junction bases unmatched: 13. Germline V gives CDR1 MDHEN, CDR2 SYDVKM. The CDR3 DNA reads TGTGCCAGCACCCCGTGGAGCGGGAGAGGAGGCACAGATACGCAGTATTTT. Protein: CASTPWSGRGGTDTQYF.

This clonotype was detected ten times or more. CDR3 protein: CASSLVSGFFQHF. CDR3 in DNA: TGTGCCAGCAGTTTAGTGTCGGGTTTTTTTCAGCATTTT. The V call is TRBV28, the J call TRBJ1-5, with unresolved D. Trimming shortened V by 2 bases and J by 13 bases, and 15 bases separated the two germline ends. This CDR3 region has 13 residues. Germline CDR1 and CDR2: MDHEN and SYDVKM.

This clonotype occurred many times. For the CDR3, the DNA is TGCAGGGGGATGAGACCCGGGAGCACTGAAGCTTTCTTT. Protein product: CRGMRPGSTEAFF. The chain joins TRBV20-1 to TRBJ1-1; D unclear. CDR1 and CDR2 from the germline V gene are DFQATT and SNEGSKA (reference sequence). The CDR3 sequence is 13 residues long.

The sample holds many counts of this clonotype. CDR3 in amino acids: CASSPRQGREQYF. The DNA of the CDR3 is TGTGCCAGCAGTCCTAGACAGGGGCGCGAGCAGTACTTC. The V call is TRBV6-5, the J call TRBJ2-7; 8 bases line up with TRBD1. V was pared by 5 bases and J by 6 bases, with 6 bases of the junction left unmatched. This CDR3 has 13 residues. The germline V gene encodes CDR1 MNHEY and CDR2 SVGAGI.

This clonotype has a count of ten or more. The genes are TRBV27 and TRBJ1-1; D is uncertain. Germline CDR1 is MNHEY and CDR2 is SMNVEV (reference sequence). Trimming cost V 1 base and J 1 base, with 7 bases left between them. This CDR3 is built from 14 residues. The CDR3 spells CASSLYEGNTEAFF. Here the CDR3 DNA reads TGTGCCAGCAGTTTATACGAAGGGAACACTGAAGCTTTCTTT.

This clonotype was seen only a few times. This sequence may be a read error, since a much larger clone differs from it by one base. The V gene is TRBV7-6, the J gene TRBJ2-4, with D perhaps being TRBD1 or TRBD2 (6 bases each). The CDR3 is made up of 14 amino acids. The germline V gene has CDR1 SGHVS and CDR2 FNYEAQ. The V and J ends lost 5 bases and 10 bases respectively, with 18 bases between them. DNA of the CDR3: TGTGCCAGCAGCCTAGAGTGGGGGGCAAAAATTCAGTACTTC. It is translated as CASSLEWGAKIQYF.

By proportion, this clonotype is medium-sized. The V and J genes are TRBV6-1 and TRBJ1-2, with D hard to call. Trimming stripped 4 bases from V and 4 bases from J, with 10 bases between. The CDR3 totals 13 residues. Germline V lookup: CDR1 MNHNS, CDR2 SASEGT. CDR3 sequence reads: CASSGGPSYGYTF. For the CDR3, the DNA is TGTGCCAGCAGTGGAGGACCGAGCTATGGCTACACCTTC.

This clonotype has a count of ten or more. The chain joins TRBV20-1 to TRBJ2-2; maybe TRBD1 (8 bases). CDR1 is DFQATT and CDR2 is SNEGSKA in the germline V gene (reference sequence). Trimming took off 1 base at V and 7 bases at J, with 13 bases between the two ends. The CDR3 has 14 amino acids. The CDR3 here is CSARGQGRGGELFF. The DNA of the CDR3 is TGCAGTGCTAGAGGACAGGGGAGGGGCGGGGAGCTGTTTTTT.

This clonotype was seen repeatedly, ten times or more. The V and J genes are TRBV10-2 and TRBJ2-1, with TRBD2 matching 8 bases. V lost 5 bases, J lost 10 bases, and 10 bases stayed unmatched. The germline CDR1 and CDR2 sequences are WSHSY and SAAADI. CDR3 length: 14 residues. CDR3 DNA sequence: TGCGCCAGCAGTCCGGGACTAGTGGGACGAGAGCAGTTCTTC. Protein sequence: CASSPGLVGREQFF.

This clonotype showed up many times. The rearrangement joins TRBV29-1 to TRBJ2-7; D is uncertain. The CDR3 has 12 amino acids. Deletions cut 4 bases from V and 2 bases from J, with 9 bases between. Germline CDR1 is SQVTM and CDR2 is ANQGSEA. DNA for the CDR3: TGCAGCGTTGTCGACCTTGCCTACGAGCAGTACTTC. It is translated as CSVVDLAYEQYF.

This clonotype has a count of ten or more. V and J are TRBV20-1 and TRBJ2-5, with TRBD2 matching over 9 bases. The CDR3 sequence is 19 residues long. V shed 0 bases and J 1 base; nucleotides not matched to a gene: 15. Germline loops: CDR1 DFQATT, CDR2 SNEGSKA (reference sequence). The CDR3 sequence is CSARDLGKLAGLPQETQYF. CDR3 coding DNA: TGCAGTGCTAGAGACCTTGGGAAACTAGCGGGCCTCCCCCAAGAGACCCAGTACTTC.

This clonotype was seen repeatedly, ten times or more. The chain joins TRBV5-1 to TRBJ2-1; 7 positions agree with TRBD1. The CDR3 spans 13 residues. Trimming took 4 bases from V and 9 from J; bases not matched to a gene: 7. CDR1 is SGHRS and CDR2 is YFSETQ in the germline V gene. CDR3 loop: CASSTNTGAEQFF. The DNA for the CDR3 is TGCGCCAGCAGCACAAATACAGGGGCTGAGCAGTTCTTC. Filled out from reference TRBV5-1 and TRBJ2-1, the complete variable domain reads KAGVTQTPRYLIKTRGQQVTLSCSPISGHRSVSWYQQTPGQGLQFLFEYFSETQRNKGNFPGRFSGRQFSNSRSEMNVSTLELGDSALYLCASSTNTGAEQFFGPGTRLTVL.

This clonotype was seen ten or more times. CDR3 amino acids: CASSLGSRTSDTQYF. For the CDR3, the DNA is TGTGCCAGCAGCTTAGGGTCTAGGACGTCTGATACGCAGTATTTT. The chain couples TRBV7-6 to TRBJ2-3; D gene uncertain. Trimming took 1 base from V and 6 from J, leaving 14 bases between them. This CDR3 contains 15 residues. Looked up from germline, CDR1 is SGHVS and CDR2 is FNYEAQ.

This clonotype was counted ten times or more. V gene TRBV4-1 combines with J gene TRBJ2-7; D gene unclear. The CDR3 extends over 14 amino acids. Germline V gene lookup returns CDR1 MGHRA and CDR2 YSYEKL. Between the trimmed V and J ends, which lost 0 bases and 6 bases, there was a span of 12 bases. In DNA, the CDR3 is TGCGCCAGCAGCCAAGATCCTAGGGTTCTCGAGCAGTACTTC. Translation gives CASSQDPRVLEQYF.

This clonotype has a count of ten or more. The V gene is TRBV5-1, the J gene TRBJ2-2; possible D gene TRBD2, 6 bases. Per the germline V gene, CDR1 is SGHRS and CDR2 is YFSETQ. The CDR3 has 15 amino acids. Trimming removed 4 bases at V and 4 bases at J, with 14 bases between. The CDR3 here is CASSQSISGTGELFF. As DNA, the CDR3 is TGCGCCAGCAGCCAATCAATTAGCGGCACCGGGGAGCTGTTTTTT.

In its sample, this clonotype was seen many times. The rearrangement joins TRBV20-1 to TRBJ1-1; unclear D gene. This CDR3 has 14 amino acids. Trimming removed 6 bases from V and 0 bases from J, with 14 bases in between. Per germline, CDR1 DFQATT and CDR2 SNEGSKA (reference sequence). CDR3: CSASPGSMNTEAFF. For the CDR3, the DNA is TGCAGTGCCTCCCCGGGCAGCATGAACACTGAAGCTTTCTTT.

This clonotype has ten or more counts. The genes are TRBV2 and TRBJ2-1, with D hard to call. The germline V gene has CDR1 SNHLY and CDR2 FYNNEI. The CDR3 sequence is 14 residues long. Trimming shortened V by 5 bases and J by 0 bases, and 8 bases separated the two germline ends. The CDR3 region is CASSSESSYNEQFF. The CDR3 DNA sequence: TGTGCCAGCAGTTCCGAGAGCTCCTACAATGAGCAGTTCTTC.

The chain has TRBV5-1 and TRBJ2-3; 7 bases are a match to TRBD1. Germline CDR1 is SGHRS and CDR2 is YFSETQ. The CDR3 is made up of 15 amino acids. The trim removed 8 bases at V and 6 bases at J, leaving 15 bases unmatched. In DNA form, the CDR3 reads TGCGCCAGTCGACCGGGACAGAGAGGCCCGGATACGCAGTATTTT. Amino acid sequence: CASRPGQRGPDTQYF.